This T cell receptor (beta chain) emerged from a study of CD8 T cells in ankylosing spondylitis. Germline-derived CDR1 and CDR2 are SQVTM and ANQGSEA. The V gene lost 3 bases and the J gene lost 5 bases, with 9 bases spanning the gap. The CDR3 is 12 residues long. One entry per CDR3 protein results from TCRdb running MiXCR on the 5' RACE reads. The data contain 350,000 to 400,000 distinct CDR3 sequences, 20% of them singletons. General study findings and limits: Reportedly, significant enrichment of disease-linked clones occurred in matched ankylosing spondylitis synovial fluid.

Worth noting for this clonotype: The antigen is undetermined.

The sequence was collected from a male donor with ankylosing spondylitis or in good health (not recorded which). This chain links TRBV29-1 with TRBJ2-3; no firm D call. Sequences were obtained from blood, either unsorted or a sorted T cell fraction (not recorded which). CDR3 nucleotide sequence: TGCAGCGTTGATACGCTCGGAGATACGCAGTATTTT. This translates into CSVDTLGDTQYF.